A selection of T cell receptor beta chains follows, all from one sample in a study of blood T cell repertoires in COVID-19. Profiled with immunoSEQ multiplex PCR; TCRdb holds only in-frame clones, not every one. The sample shows under 200,000 clones, around 79% of them seen only once. Sequencing was carried out using peripheral blood. The receptor set was obtained from a woman aged 60 to 75 with COVID-19, enrolled during active disease. Both conserved end residues are part of each CDR3. The D gene is left open where the match is weak. Clone size is shown for a subset of rows, as once, few, many or a class of expanded clone.

D: NA
size: NA
V: TRBV6-5
J: TRBJ2-7
DNA: TGTGCCTCCTTATTGGACTTCTCGTGGTCCTACGAGCAGTACTTC
CDR3: CASLLDFSWSYEQYF

D: NA
size: NA
V: TRBV24-1
J: TRBJ1-1
DNA: TGTGCCACCAGTGATACGGGTGTTCACACTGAAGCTTTCTTT
CDR3: CATSDTGVHTEAFF

D: TRBD1
size: NA
V: TRBV3-1/TRBV3-2
J: TRBJ2-7
DNA: TGTGCCTCTCAATCTGGGACAGGGTGGTACGAGCAGTACTTC
CDR3: CASQSGTGWYEQYF

D: TRBD2
size: NA
V: TRBV18
J: TRBJ2-5
DNA: TGTGCCAGCGTTAGCGGGAATCCTAACCAAGAGACCCAGTACTTC
CDR3: CASVSGNPNQETQYF

D: NA
size: many
V: TRBV7-9
J: TRBJ1-2
DNA: TGTGCCAGCAGCTTAGGGGCGGGGGAGTTGAGATATGGCTACACCTTC
CDR3: CASSLGAGELRYGYTF

D: NA
size: NA
V: TRBV7-3
J: TRBJ2-2
DNA: TGTGCCAGCAGCCCTGGACCCCTAGCGAGAACGAACACCGGGGAGCTGTTTTTT
CDR3: CASSPGPLARTNTGELFF

D: TRBD2
size: NA
V: TRBV27
J: TRBJ2-7
DNA: TGTGCCAGCAGTTTATCCCCCGGGAGGGCCGGCCACGAGCAGTACTTC
CDR3: CASSLSPGRAGHEQYF

D: TRBD1
size: NA
V: TRBV10-3
J: TRBJ1-5
DNA: TGTGCCTCAATGCTGGGACAGGGGGCCAGTCAGCCCCAGCATTTT
CDR3: CASMLGQGASQPQHF

D: NA
size: NA
V: TRBV20-1
J: TRBJ2-3
DNA: TGCAGTGCTAGTTATCTAGCAGGAGATACGCAGTATTTT
CDR3: CSASYLAGDTQYF

D: NA
size: few
V: TRBV7-3
J: TRBJ1-6
DNA: TGTGCCAGCAGCTTAACGGGGGGAGGTTCACCCCTCCACTTT
CDR3: CASSLTGGGSPLHF

D: NA
size: once
V: TRBV18
J: TRBJ2-2
DNA: TGTGCCAGCTCCCCACGGGGGCAGGCAAACACCGGGGAGCTGTTTTTT
CDR3: CASSPRGQANTGELFF

D: NA
size: NA
V: TRBV5-5
J: TRBJ1-4
DNA: TGTGCCAGCAGCCCGGTCACTAATGAAAAACTGTTTTTT
CDR3: CASSPVTNEKLFF

D: TRBD2
size: few
V: TRBV18
J: TRBJ2-5
DNA: TGTGCCAGCTTACAGCGGGAGATGGGAGAGACCCAGTACTTC
CDR3: CASLQREMGETQYF

D: NA
size: NA
V: TRBV7-9
J: TRBJ1-1
DNA: TGTGCCAGCAGCACCCTATCGAACACTGAAGCTTTCTTT
CDR3: CASSTLSNTEAFF

D: TRBD2
size: few
V: TRBV5-6
J: TRBJ2-1
DNA: TGTGCCAGCAGCTTGGTAGTTAGCGGGGGCCACAATGAGCAGTTCTTC
CDR3: CASSLVVSGGHNEQFF

D: TRBD2
size: NA
V: TRBV27
J: TRBJ2-7
DNA: TGTGCCAGCAAGGTGGGGCTAGCGGGCACCTACGAGCAGTACTTC
CDR3: CASKVGLAGTYEQYF

D: NA
size: NA
V: TRBV20-1
J: TRBJ1-2
DNA: TGCAGTTCCCAGGGTAATGGCTACACCTTC
CDR3: CSSQGNGYTF

D: NA
size: NA
V: TRBV5-4
J: TRBJ1-2
DNA: TGTGCCAGCAGACCCGGGGGCGGGGGGGCACCCAACTATGGCTACACCTTC
CDR3: CASRPGGGGAPNYGYTF

D: NA
size: few
V: TRBV5-1
J: TRBJ2-3
DNA: TGCGCCAGCAGTCGGGTGTTAAATACGCAGTATTTT
CDR3: CASSRVLNTQYF

D: NA
size: NA
V: TRBV28
J: TRBJ2-2
DNA: TGTGCCAGCAGTCAGGCAGGGTTCGGGGAGCTGTTTTTT
CDR3: CASSQAGFGELFF

D: NA
size: NA
V: TRBV3-1/TRBV3-2
J: TRBJ2-1
DNA: TGTGCCAGCAGCCAAATTCTAGCCCCCGGTTACAATGAGCAGTTCTTC
CDR3: CASSQILAPGYNEQFF

D: TRBD1
size: NA
V: TRBV19
J: TRBJ1-1
DNA: TGTGCCAGTAGTACGGACAGGGGGCTTACAATGAACACTGAAGCTTTCTTT
CDR3: CASSTDRGLTMNTEAFF

D: NA
size: NA
V: TRBV28
J: TRBJ1-2
DNA: TGTGCCAGCAGTTTGGCCTGGGCAAGTGGTGGCTACACCTTC
CDR3: CASSLAWASGGYTF

D: TRBD1
size: NA
V: TRBV27
J: TRBJ1-2
DNA: TGTGCCAGCAGCCAAGGACAGGGTAGTGGCTACACCTTC
CDR3: CASSQGQGSGYTF

D: TRBD2
size: many
V: TRBV11-2
J: TRBJ2-5
DNA: TGTGCCAGCAGCACCTTAGCGGGGGATGGAGAGACCCAGTACTTC
CDR3: CASSTLAGDGETQYF

D: NA
size: NA
V: TRBV27
J: TRBJ1-1
DNA: TGTGCCAGCAGTTTTCTAACCGCAGGAGGGAACACTGAAGCTTTCTTT
CDR3: CASSFLTAGGNTEAFF

D: NA
size: NA
V: TRBV30
J: TRBJ2-1
DNA: TGTGCCTGGAGTAAAGGCGGGATCAGAAATGAGCAGTTCTTC
CDR3: CAWSKGGIRNEQFF

D: NA
size: NA
V: TRBV11-2
J: TRBJ2-2
DNA: TGTGCCAGCAGCTTATTCATGGCAGCGAATACCGGGGAGCTGTTTTTT
CDR3: CASSLFMAANTGELFF

D: TRBD1
size: NA
V: TRBV5-1
J: TRBJ1-2
DNA: TGCGCCAGCAGCCAAACGACAGGGCCCTATGGCTACACCTTC
CDR3: CASSQTTGPYGYTF

D: NA
size: NA
V: TRBV25-1
J: TRBJ1-2
DNA: TGTGCCAGCAGTCCAGGGGCGATGGCCTATGGCTACACCTTC
CDR3: CASSPGAMAYGYTF

D: TRBD2
size: NA
V: TRBV9
J: TRBJ2-7
DNA: TGTGCCAGCAGCGTTGAGGGGAGGGCCGGCGAGCAGTACTTC
CDR3: CASSVEGRAGEQYF

D: TRBD2
size: once
V: TRBV6-2/TRBV6-3
J: TRBJ2-7
DNA: TGTGCCAGCAGTGACGGTCTAGCGGGAGGGCTCTACGAGCAGTACTTC
CDR3: CASSDGLAGGLYEQYF

D: NA
size: NA
V: TRBV19
J: TRBJ1-5
DNA: TGTGCCAGTAGTCCAAGCGTTGACAGTTATCAGCCCCAGCATTTT
CDR3: CASSPSVDSYQPQHF

D: TRBD2
size: NA
V: TRBV2
J: TRBJ2-5
DNA: TGTGCCAGCAGTGACGCGGTAGCGGGGGGGCGGGGTCGAGAGACCCAGTACTTC
CDR3: CASSDAVAGGRGRETQYF

D: NA
size: NA
V: TRBV4-3
J: TRBJ2-7
DNA: TGCGCCAGCAGCCAAGAAGCTCGACAGACCTACGAGCAGTACTTC
CDR3: CASSQEARQTYEQYF

D: NA
size: NA
V: TRBV28
J: TRBJ1-2
DNA: TGTGCCAGCAGTTTATCGGGCAGGGGCCTGACCTACTATGGCTACACCTTC
CDR3: CASSLSGRGLTYYGYTF

D: TRBD2
size: NA
V: TRBV27
J: TRBJ2-5
DNA: TGTGCCAGCAGTTTGACTCCGACTAGCGAAGGGAGGAGGACCCAGTACTTC
CDR3: CASSLTPTSEGRRTQYF

D: NA
size: NA
V: TRBV28
J: TRBJ2-7
DNA: TGTGCCAGCATGGGGGCCAAGGACGGCTACGAGCAGTACTTC
CDR3: CASMGAKDGYEQYF

D: NA
size: NA
V: TRBV24-1
J: TRBJ1-3
DNA: TGTGCCACCGGCAGGGGCTCTGGAAACACCATATATTTT
CDR3: CATGRGSGNTIYF

D: TRBD1
size: NA
V: TRBV9
J: TRBJ1-6
DNA: TGTGCCAGCAGCGTAGAACTTCGGACAGGGGAATCACCCCTCCACTTT
CDR3: CASSVELRTGESPLHF

D: NA
size: NA
V: TRBV10-3
J: TRBJ2-7
DNA: TGTGCCATCAGTGACGCCAGGGATGAGCAGTACTTC
CDR3: CAISDARDEQYF

D: TRBD1
size: few
V: TRBV24-1
J: TRBJ2-7
DNA: TGTGCCACCAGTGATCCCAAGACAGGGACCTACGAGCAGTACTTC
CDR3: CATSDPKTGTYEQYF

D: TRBD2
size: NA
V: TRBV28
J: TRBJ2-3
DNA: TGTGCCAGCAGTACACCGGGACTAGCGTTTAGCACAGATACGCAGTATTTT
CDR3: CASSTPGLAFSTDTQYF

D: NA
size: NA
V: TRBV2
J: TRBJ2-1
DNA: TGTGCCAGCAGTGAGGAGGACCTCTCCTACAATGAGCAGTTCTTC
CDR3: CASSEEDLSYNEQFF

D: TRBD1
size: NA
V: TRBV28
J: TRBJ2-3
DNA: TGTGCCAGCAGTTCGGGGACAGGGGGCACAGATACGCAGTATTTT
CDR3: CASSSGTGGTDTQYF

D: NA
size: NA
V: TRBV7-2
J: TRBJ2-5
DNA: TGTGCCAGCAGCTCCCGGACAGTGAGGACCCAGTACTTC
CDR3: CASSSRTVRTQYF

D: TRBD2
size: NA
V: TRBV19
J: TRBJ2-1
DNA: TGTGCCAGTAGAAGTCGTGGACTAGCGACTCCGGCGGGCGATGAGCAGTTCTTC
CDR3: CASRSRGLATPAGDEQFF

D: TRBD1
size: few
V: TRBV3-1/TRBV3-2
J: TRBJ1-4
DNA: TGTGCCAGCAGCCAAGGCAGACAGGGCGCTAATGAAAAACTGTTTTTT
CDR3: CASSQGRQGANEKLFF

D: NA
size: NA
V: TRBV6-6
J: TRBJ1-1
DNA: TGTGCCAGCAGTCCCGCGACGGGGAACACTGAAGCTTTCTTT
CDR3: CASSPATGNTEAFF